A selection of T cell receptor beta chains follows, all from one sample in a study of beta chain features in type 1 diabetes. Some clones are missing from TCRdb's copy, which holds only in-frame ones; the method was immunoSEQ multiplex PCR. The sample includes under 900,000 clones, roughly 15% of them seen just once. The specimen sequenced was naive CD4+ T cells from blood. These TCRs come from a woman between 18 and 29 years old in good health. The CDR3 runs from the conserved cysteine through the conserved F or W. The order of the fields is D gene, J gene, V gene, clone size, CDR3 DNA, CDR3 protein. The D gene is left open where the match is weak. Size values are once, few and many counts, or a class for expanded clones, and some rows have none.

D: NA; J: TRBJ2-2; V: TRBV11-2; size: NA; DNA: TGTGCCAGCAGCTCGCTTGTTTCCACGGCGAACACCGGGGAGCTGTTTTTT; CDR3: CASSSLVSTANTGELFF
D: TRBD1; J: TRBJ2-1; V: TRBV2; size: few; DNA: TGTGCCAGCAGAGTTCCCGGGACAGACCGCTCCTACAATGAGCAGTTCTTC; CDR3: CASRVPGTDRSYNEQFF
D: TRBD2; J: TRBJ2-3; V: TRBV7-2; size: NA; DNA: TGTGCCAGCAGCCTCGGGGGGGCCAGTAGCTCCACAGATACGCAGTATTTT; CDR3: CASSLGGASSSTDTQYF
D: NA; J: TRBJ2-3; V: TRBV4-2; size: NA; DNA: TGTGCCAGCAGCCAAGAGCAGGGGATATACACAGATACGCAGTATTTT; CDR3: CASSQEQGIYTDTQYF
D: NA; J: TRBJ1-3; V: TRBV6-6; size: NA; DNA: TGTGCCAGCAGTTACTCGAGGGCTCCTGGAAACACCATATATTTT; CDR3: CASSYSRAPGNTIYF
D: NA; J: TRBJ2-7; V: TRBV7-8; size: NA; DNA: TGTGCCAGCAGCCCGCACGGAGGGGAGCAGTACTTC; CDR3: CASSPHGGEQYF
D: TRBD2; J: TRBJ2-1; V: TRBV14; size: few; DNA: TGTGCCAGCAGTGCCGGACTAGCGTCCTACAATGAGCAGTTCTTC; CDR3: CASSAGLASYNEQFF
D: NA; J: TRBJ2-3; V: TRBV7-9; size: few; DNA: TGTGCCAGCAGCTTACCGACGAGCGGGAGCACAGATACGCAGTATTTT; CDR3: CASSLPTSGSTDTQYF
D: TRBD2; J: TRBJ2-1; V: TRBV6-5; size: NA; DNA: TGTGCGAGCGGGGTCAGCGGGAGCCCCTACAATGAGCAGTTCTTC; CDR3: CASGVSGSPYNEQFF
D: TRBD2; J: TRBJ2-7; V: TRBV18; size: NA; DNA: TGTGCCAGCTCACCAGGACCTAGCGGGAGTGTCGACGAGCAGTACTTC; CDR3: CASSPGPSGSVDEQYF
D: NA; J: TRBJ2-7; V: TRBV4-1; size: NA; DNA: TGCGCCAGCAGCTCACCCATCGGAAACAGACCCTACGAGCAGTACTTC; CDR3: CASSSPIGNRPYEQYF
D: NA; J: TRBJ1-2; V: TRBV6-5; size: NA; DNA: TGTGCCAGCAGTTACTCGATCGGGGGCCGGGGCTACACCTTC; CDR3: CASSYSIGGRGYTF
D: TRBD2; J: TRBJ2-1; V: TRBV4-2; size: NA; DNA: TGTGCCAGCGCCGCATCTAGCGGGAGGTTGCCTCAGCAGTTCTTC; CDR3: CASAASSGRLPQQFF
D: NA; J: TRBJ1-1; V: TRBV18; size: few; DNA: TGTGCCAGCTCACCATTGACTATGAACACTGAAGCTTTCTTT; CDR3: CASSPLTMNTEAFF
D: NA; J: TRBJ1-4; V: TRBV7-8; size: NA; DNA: TGTGCCAGCAGCTCAACCCTCGGTGAAAAACTGTTTTTT; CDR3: CASSSTLGEKLFF
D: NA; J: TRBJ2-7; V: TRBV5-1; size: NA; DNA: TGCGCCAGCAGCCAAGGACCCTCCCACGACTACGAGCAGTACTTC; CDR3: CASSQGPSHDYEQYF
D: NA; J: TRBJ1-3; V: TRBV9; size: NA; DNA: TGTGCCAGCAGCCATGGAGTCGAGCGTCAGGGAAACACCATATATTTT; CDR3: CASSHGVERQGNTIYF
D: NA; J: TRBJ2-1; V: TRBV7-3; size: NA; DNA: TGTGCCAGCAGCTTAGGGGGTTTGGGCCCTAAGGCCAATGAGCAGTTCTTC; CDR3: CASSLGGLGPKANEQFF
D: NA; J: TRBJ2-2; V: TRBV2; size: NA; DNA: TGTGCCAGCAGTGAAAAAGGGGCGAACACCGGGGAGCTGTTTTTT; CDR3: CASSEKGANTGELFF
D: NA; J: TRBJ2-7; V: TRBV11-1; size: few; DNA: TGTGCCAGCAGCAGAGACGGGTCTCGAGCGGGCCCCTACGAGCAGTACTTC; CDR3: CASSRDGSRAGPYEQYF